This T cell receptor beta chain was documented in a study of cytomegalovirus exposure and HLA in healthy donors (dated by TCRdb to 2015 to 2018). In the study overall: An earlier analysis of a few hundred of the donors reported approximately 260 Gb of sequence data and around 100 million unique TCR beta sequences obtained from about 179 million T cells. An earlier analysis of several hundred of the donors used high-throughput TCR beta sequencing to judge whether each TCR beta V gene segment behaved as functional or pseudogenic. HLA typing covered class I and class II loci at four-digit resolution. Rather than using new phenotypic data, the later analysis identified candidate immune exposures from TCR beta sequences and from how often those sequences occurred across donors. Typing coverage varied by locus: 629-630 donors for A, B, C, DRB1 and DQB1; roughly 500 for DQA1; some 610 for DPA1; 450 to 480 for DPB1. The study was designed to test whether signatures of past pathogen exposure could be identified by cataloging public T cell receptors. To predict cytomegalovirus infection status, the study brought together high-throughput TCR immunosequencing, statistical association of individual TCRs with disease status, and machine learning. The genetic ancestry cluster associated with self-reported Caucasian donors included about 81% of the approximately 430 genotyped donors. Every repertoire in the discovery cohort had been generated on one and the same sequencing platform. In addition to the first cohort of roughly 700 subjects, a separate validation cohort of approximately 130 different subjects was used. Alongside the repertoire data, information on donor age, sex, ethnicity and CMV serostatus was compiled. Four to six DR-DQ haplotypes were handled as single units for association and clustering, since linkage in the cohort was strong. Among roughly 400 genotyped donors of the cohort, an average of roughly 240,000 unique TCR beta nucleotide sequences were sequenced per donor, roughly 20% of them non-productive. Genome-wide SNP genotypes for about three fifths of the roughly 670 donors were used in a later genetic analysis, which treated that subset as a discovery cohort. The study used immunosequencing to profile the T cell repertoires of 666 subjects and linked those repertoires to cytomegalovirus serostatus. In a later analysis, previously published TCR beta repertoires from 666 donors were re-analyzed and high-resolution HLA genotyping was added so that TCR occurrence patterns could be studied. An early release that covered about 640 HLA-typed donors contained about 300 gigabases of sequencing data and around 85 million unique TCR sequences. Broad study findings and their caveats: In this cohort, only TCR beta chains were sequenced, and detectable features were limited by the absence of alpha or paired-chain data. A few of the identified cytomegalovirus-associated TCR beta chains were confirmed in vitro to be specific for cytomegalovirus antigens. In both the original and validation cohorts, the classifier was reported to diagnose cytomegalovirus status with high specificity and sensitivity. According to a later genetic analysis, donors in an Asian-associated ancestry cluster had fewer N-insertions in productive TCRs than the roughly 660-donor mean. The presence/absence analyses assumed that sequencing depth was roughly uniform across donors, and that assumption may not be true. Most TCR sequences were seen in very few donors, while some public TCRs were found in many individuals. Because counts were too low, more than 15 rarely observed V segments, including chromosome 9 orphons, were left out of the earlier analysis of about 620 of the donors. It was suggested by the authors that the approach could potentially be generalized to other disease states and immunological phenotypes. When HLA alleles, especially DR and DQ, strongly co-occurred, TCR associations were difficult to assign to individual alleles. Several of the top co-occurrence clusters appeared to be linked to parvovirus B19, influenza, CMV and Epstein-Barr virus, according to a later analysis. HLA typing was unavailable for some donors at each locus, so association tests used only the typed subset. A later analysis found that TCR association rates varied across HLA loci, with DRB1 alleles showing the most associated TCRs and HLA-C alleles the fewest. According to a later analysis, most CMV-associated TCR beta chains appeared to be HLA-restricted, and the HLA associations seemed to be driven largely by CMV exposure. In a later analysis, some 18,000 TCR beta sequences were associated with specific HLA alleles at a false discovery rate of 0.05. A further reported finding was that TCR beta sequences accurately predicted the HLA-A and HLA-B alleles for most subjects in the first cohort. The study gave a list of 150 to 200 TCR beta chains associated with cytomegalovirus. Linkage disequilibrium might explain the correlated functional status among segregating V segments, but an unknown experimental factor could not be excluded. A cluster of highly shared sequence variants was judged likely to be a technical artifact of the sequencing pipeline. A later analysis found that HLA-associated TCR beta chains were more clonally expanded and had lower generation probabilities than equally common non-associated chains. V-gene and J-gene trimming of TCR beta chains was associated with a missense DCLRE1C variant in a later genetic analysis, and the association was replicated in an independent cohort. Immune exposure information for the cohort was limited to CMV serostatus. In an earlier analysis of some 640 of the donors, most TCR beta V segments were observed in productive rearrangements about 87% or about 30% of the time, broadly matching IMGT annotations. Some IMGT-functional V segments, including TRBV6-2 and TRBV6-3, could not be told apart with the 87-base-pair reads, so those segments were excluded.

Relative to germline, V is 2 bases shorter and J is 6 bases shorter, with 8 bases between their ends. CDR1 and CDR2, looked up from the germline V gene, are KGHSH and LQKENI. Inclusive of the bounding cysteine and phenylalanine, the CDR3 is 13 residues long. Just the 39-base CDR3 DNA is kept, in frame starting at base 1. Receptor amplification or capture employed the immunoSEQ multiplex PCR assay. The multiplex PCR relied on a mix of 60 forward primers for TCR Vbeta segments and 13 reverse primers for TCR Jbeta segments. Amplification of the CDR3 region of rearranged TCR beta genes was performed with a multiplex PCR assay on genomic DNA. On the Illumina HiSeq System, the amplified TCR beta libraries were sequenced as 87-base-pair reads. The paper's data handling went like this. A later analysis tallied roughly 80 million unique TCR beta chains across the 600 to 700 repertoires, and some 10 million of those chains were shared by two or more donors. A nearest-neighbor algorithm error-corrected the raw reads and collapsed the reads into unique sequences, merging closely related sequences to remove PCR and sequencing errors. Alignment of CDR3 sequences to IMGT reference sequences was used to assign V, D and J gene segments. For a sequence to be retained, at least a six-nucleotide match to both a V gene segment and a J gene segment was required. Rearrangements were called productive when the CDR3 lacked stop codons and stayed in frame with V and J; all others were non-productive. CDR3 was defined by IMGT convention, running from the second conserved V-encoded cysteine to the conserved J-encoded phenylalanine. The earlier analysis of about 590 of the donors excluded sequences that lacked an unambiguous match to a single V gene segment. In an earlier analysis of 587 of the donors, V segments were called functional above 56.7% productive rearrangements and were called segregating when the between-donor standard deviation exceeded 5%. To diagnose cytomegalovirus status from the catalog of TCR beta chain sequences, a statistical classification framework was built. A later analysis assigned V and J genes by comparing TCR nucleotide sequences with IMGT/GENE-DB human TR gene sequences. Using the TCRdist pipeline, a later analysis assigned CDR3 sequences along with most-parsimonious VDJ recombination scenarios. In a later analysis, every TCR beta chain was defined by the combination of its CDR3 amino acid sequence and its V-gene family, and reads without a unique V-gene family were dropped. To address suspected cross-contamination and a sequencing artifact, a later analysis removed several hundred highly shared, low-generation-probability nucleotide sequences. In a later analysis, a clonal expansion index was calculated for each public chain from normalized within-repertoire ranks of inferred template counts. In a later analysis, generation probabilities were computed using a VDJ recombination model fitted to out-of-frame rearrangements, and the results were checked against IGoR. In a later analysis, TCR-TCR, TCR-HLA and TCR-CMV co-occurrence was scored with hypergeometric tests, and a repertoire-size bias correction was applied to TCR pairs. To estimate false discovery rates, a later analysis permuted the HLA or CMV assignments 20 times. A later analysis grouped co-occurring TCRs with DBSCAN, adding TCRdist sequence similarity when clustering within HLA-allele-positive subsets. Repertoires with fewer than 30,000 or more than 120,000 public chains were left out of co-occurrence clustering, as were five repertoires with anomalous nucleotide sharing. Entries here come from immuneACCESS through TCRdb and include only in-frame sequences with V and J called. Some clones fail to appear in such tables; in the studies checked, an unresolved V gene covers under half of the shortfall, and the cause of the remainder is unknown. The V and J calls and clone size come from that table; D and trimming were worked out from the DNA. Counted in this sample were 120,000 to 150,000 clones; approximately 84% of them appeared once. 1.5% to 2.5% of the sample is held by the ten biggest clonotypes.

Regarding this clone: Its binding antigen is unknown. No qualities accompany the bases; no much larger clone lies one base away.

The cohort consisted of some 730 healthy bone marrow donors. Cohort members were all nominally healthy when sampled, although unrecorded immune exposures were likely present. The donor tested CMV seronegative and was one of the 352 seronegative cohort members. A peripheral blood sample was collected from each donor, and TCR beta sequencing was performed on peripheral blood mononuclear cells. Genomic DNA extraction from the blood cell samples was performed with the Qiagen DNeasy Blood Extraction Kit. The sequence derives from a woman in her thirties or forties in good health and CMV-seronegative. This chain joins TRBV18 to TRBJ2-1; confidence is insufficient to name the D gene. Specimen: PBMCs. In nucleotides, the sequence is TGTGCCAGCTCACCATCAGTAATCAATGAGCAGTTCTTC. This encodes CASSPSVINEQFF.